The 6 T cell receptor beta chains presented below share a single source sample, sequenced in a study of blood T cells in healthy people across ages. Next came a second PCR, run for about 6 to 11 cycles, which used a sample-barcoded 5' primer along with a J-beta primer mix. TCRdb fed the 5' RACE reads into MiXCR, producing one record per CDR3 protein. The table shows about 1.8 million distinct CDR3 sequences, with 49% occurring only once. Specimen: blood. Receptors originate from a woman between 40 and 50 years old in good health.

V and J are TRBV13 and TRBJ1-2; D gene unclear. V was clipped by 5 bases and J by 4 bases, with 8 bases between them. Germline CDR1 and CDR2: PRHDT and FYEKMQ (reference sequence). The CDR3 contains 12 residues. CDR3 sequence reads: CASSGKVYGYTF. The CDR3 DNA sequence: TGTGCCAGCAGCGGAAAGGTCTATGGCTACACCTTC. Full variable domain (rest looked up from reference TRBV13 and TRBJ1-2): AAGVIQSPRHLIKEKRETATLKCYPIPRHDTVYWYQQGPGQDPQFLISFYEKMQSDKGSIPDRFSAQQFSDYHSELNMSSLELGDSALYFCASSGKVYGYTFGSGTRLTVV.

This clonotype was recorded a few times. This chain links TRBV29-1 with TRBJ2-5; no clear D. This CDR3 has 13 amino acids. The V end was cut by 6 bases, the J end by 1 base, with 12 bases between. Germline V gene lookup returns CDR1 SQVTM and CDR2 ANQGSEA. The CDR3 region has the DNA TGCAGCGTCGAACGGACGGTCCAAGAGACCCAGTACTTC. It yields the protein CSVERTVQETQYF.

The chain combines TRBV28 with TRBJ2-7, with 10 bases identical to TRBD1. The V and J ends lost 1 base and 4 bases, in that order; junction bases with no gene match: 4. This CDR3 spans 15 amino acids. Germline V gene data show CDR1 as MDHEN and CDR2 as SYDVKM. CDR3 residues: CASSLSDRGSYEQYF. The CDR3 nucleotides read TGTGCCAGCAGTTTATCGGACAGGGGGTCTTACGAGCAGTACTTC.

The V call is TRBV6-5, the J call TRBJ2-1; no reliable D call. Germline loops: CDR1 MNHEY, CDR2 SVGAGI. This CDR3 spans 13 amino acids. Trimming removed 3 bases at V and 7 bases at J, with 10 bases between. CDR3 residues: CASSYFSRNEQFF. CDR3 coding DNA: TGTGCCAGCAGTTATTTCAGTAGGAATGAGCAGTTCTTC.

V gene TRBV4-3 combines with J gene TRBJ1-2; 12 bases are shared with TRBD1. V gave up 2 bases and J gave up 8 bases; unmatched junction bases: 12. Germline V CDR1 and CDR2: LGHNA, YSLEER. The CDR3 is 17 amino acids. The CDR3 loop reads CASSQSFPGTGGRGYTF. The DNA of the CDR3 is TGCGCCAGCAGCCAAAGCTTCCCCGGGACAGGGGGCCGGGGCTACACCTTC.

The chain carries TRBV20-1 and TRBJ2-1; D is possibly TRBD1 or TRBD2 (5 bases each). The J call may be wrong; the DNA end is better matched by TRBJ2-7. CDR3 length: 16 amino acids. Germline-derived CDR1 and CDR2 are DFQATT and SNEGSKA (reference sequence). The CDR3 here is CSARPRDPESYNEQYF. The CDR3 DNA follows: TGCAGTGCTAGACCCCGGGACCCAGAGTCCTACAATGAGCAGTACTTC.